A selection of T cell receptor beta chains follows, all from one sample in a study of T cells in Graves' hyperthyroidism and ophthalmopathy. TCRdb re-derived calls from the multiplex PCR reads in MiXCR, one entry per CDR3 protein. The top ten hold roughly a fifth of the sample, which has roughly 170,000 distinct CDR3 sequences, roughly 10% seen once. The sample comprised blood. Receptors originate from a young woman with Graves' hyperthyroidism that later progressed to Graves' ophthalmopathy. The CDR3 runs from the conserved cysteine through the conserved F or W.

cdr3_length | v_call | cdr3_aa
20 | TRBV7-2 | CASSRLAALSLGLAEETQYF
16 | TRBV7-2 | CASSPAAGNGNQPQHF
16 | TRBV4-2 | CASSQEQGRMNTEAFF
14 | TRBV12-3/TRBV12-4 | CASSKAGVDNEQFF
14 | TRBV10-3 | CAIRDTGQNQPQHF
13 | TRBV19 | CASSSDRGHGYTF
12 | TRBV20-1 | CSARAGVDVQFF
16 | TRBV19 | CASSLPGQGAGQPQHF
12 | TRBV2 | CASSEWINEQFF
16 | TRBV28 | CASSRLFRDRVNTIYF
17 | TRBV12-5 | CASGLQSRGGSNQPQHF
14 | TRBV7-9 | CASSSGQGVIEQYF
11 | TRBV6-1 | CASTQAGEQYF
17 | TRBV7-8 | CASSSHPGQGRTYEQYF
17 | TRBV7-8 | CASSPGVAGVSYNEQFF
15 | TRBV27 | CASTFLGASTDTQYF
13 | TRBV14 | CASSSEWQDEQYF
14 | TRBV7-9 | CASSLEPTHYEQYF
16 | TRBV20-1 | CSARSETSGSINEQFF
15 | TRBV5-1 | CASSLKQGGYNEQFF
17 | TRBV18 | CASSPGTAKVVGSEQYF
15 | TRBV28 | CASVPVGAGQSPLHF
16 | TRBV2 | CASSEPDRGRTLKAFF
16 | TRBV2 | CASTTPGQGSGEKLFF
13 | TRBV30 | CAWSVGGAGELFF
14 | TRBV28 | CASSLDRAAYEQYF
13 | TRBV20-1 | CSATRDRGDEQYF
15 | TRBV29-1 | CSVQGAQGDTGELFF
13 | TRBV30 | CAWSRGEVHGYTF
14 | TRBV5-4 | CASSSTGGPAKLFF